The 5 T cell receptor beta chains listed next were all sequenced from one sample in a study of read filtering for tumor transcriptome and immune sequencing. The library was built from approximately 400 ng RNA with molecular barcoded adaptors for alpha/delta and beta/gamma chains. Each CDR3 protein is one row after TCRdb ran MiXCR on the reads. The sample has around 23,000 distinct CDR3 sequences; approximately 23% are singletons. Material for sequencing was a population of CD138-negative cells sorted from bone marrow. Receptors were obtained from a donor aged 40 or over with multiple myeloma.

This clonotype was counted ten times or more. This chain uses TRBV7-9 with TRBJ2-1; 7 bases align to TRBD1. J was trimmed by 3 bases and V by 0 bases; bases with no gene match: 2. This CDR3 contains 15 residues. From germline, CDR1 is SEHNR and CDR2 FQNEAQ (reference sequence). The CDR3 protein is CASSLADRIYNEQFF. In DNA, the CDR3 is TGTGCCAGCAGCTTAGCGGACAGGATCTACAATGAGCAGTTCTTC.

The chain couples TRBV28 to TRBJ2-2, with D perhaps TRBD1 (6 bases). V was trimmed by 2 bases and J by 6 bases, leaving 10 bases between them. The germline gives CDR1 MDHEN, CDR2 SYDVKM. The length of the CDR3 is 14 residues. The CDR3 here is CASSLIRGPGELFF. CDR3 sequence (DNA): TGTGCCAGCAGTTTAATCAGGGGTCCCGGGGAGCTGTTTTTT.

This clonotype was counted ten times or more. The chain employs TRBV18 and TRBJ1-6, with a possible D match to TRBD1 (5 bases). CDR1 and CDR2 from the germline V gene are KGHSH and LQKENI. This CDR3 is 13 amino acids long. V was shortened by 2 bases and J by 10 bases, with 9 bases between the two germline ends. Here the CDR3 DNA reads TGTGCCAGCTCACCAGAAGGGGTGTCACCCCTCCACTTT. The encoded protein is CASSPEGVSPLHF.

This clonotype was counted ten times or more. The gene calls are TRBV6-4 and TRBJ2-6; no clear D. CDR3 length equals 16 residues. The V and J ends lost 2 bases and 1 base respectively, with 9 bases between them. Germline CDR1 and CDR2: MRHNA and SNTAGT. CDR3 sequence reads: CASSDRTPSGANVLTF. The CDR3 nucleotides are TGTGCCAGCAGTGACAGGACCCCTTCTGGGGCCAACGTCCTGACTTTC.

In its sample, this clonotype was seen many times. The chain couples TRBV20-1 to TRBJ2-1, with D maybe TRBD2 (6 bases). Per germline, CDR1 DFQATT and CDR2 SNEGSKA (reference sequence). The V gene lost 4 bases and the J gene lost 0 bases, with 10 bases spanning the gap. The CDR3 covers 14 residues. CDR3 residues: CSAKAGSSYNEQFF. The CDR3 coding sequence is TGCAGTGCTAAGGCCGGGAGCTCCTACAATGAGCAGTTCTTC.